The 29 T cell receptor beta chains given below trace back to one sample, sequenced in a study of blood T cells in healthy people across ages. It was with a sample-barcoded 5' primer and a J-beta primer mix that a second PCR of about 7 to 12 cycles was run. TCRdb reprocessed the 5' RACE reads with MiXCR, giving one entry per CDR3 protein. The sample consists of around 1.5 million distinct CDR3 sequences, about 40% of them appearing once. Material: blood. The origin of the receptors is a woman between 18 and 29 years old in good health.

The V and J genes are TRBV20-1 and TRBJ2-7; D may be TRBD1 (6 bases). Trimming stripped 1 base from V and 5 bases from J, with 15 bases between. CDR1 and CDR2 (germline): DFQATT, SNEGSKA (reference sequence). The length of the CDR3 is 14 residues. CDR3 amino acids: CSARVQGNFHEQYF. DNA for the CDR3: TGCAGTGCTAGAGTACAGGGAAACTTCCACGAGCAGTACTTC.

This clonotype ranks as medium-sized (0.01 to 0.1%). The V and J genes are TRBV3-1 and TRBJ2-7, with D perhaps given as TRBD1 or TRBD2 (5 bases each). The germline V and J ends were trimmed by 4 bases and 2 bases, with 9 bases remaining between them. Germline loops: CDR1 LGHDT, CDR2 YNNKEL (reference sequence). CDR3 length: 13 amino acids. The CDR3 is CASSPGPAYEQYF. The CDR3 bases are TGTGCCAGCAGCCCGGGGCCGGCCTACGAGCAGTACTTC.

CDR3 sequence (DNA): TGTGCCAGCAGTTACGCCTGGGGCGAGCAGTACTTC. Its protein is CASSYAWGEQYF. V is TRBV6-5 and J is TRBJ2-7; unclear D gene. V lost 2 bases, J lost 6 bases, and 8 bases lay in between. The CDR3 consists of 12 residues. Germline V gene lookup returns CDR1 MNHEY and CDR2 SVGAGI.

This clonotype occurred a few times. The chain couples TRBV7-9 to TRBJ2-3, with 7 bases identical to TRBD2. Germline trimming cut 2 bases from V and 1 base from J; bases unmatched to any gene: 9. Germline loops: CDR1 SEHNR, CDR2 FQNEAQ (reference sequence). CDR3 length equals 17 residues. This chain's CDR3 is CASSLFRTSGGTDTQYF. CDR3 DNA: TGTGCCAGCAGCTTATTCAGGACTAGTGGAGGCACAGATACGCAGTATTTT.

This CDR3 is CASSYAPGNTEAFF. The CDR3 coding sequence is TGTGCCAGCAGTTACGCCCCGGGTAACACTGAAGCTTTCTTT. V and J are TRBV6-2 or TRBV6-3 and TRBJ1-1; D gene uncertain. Trimming left V 2 bases short and J 2 bases short, with 9 bases between. Germline lookup yields CDR1 MNHEY and CDR2 SVGEGT. CDR3 length equals 14 residues.

The V and J genes are TRBV5-1 and TRBJ2-7; maybe TRBD2 (6 bases). V lost 2 bases to trimming and J lost 3 bases, with 15 bases between them. CDR1 and CDR2 from the germline V gene are SGHRS and YFSETQ. The CDR3 is 15 residues long. CDR3 nucleotides: TGCGCCAGCAGCTTCCAAAGACTAGGAATCTACGAGCAGTACTTC. It translates to CASSFQRLGIYEQYF. The entire variable domain, with the rest obtained from reference TRBV5-1 and TRBJ2-7, is as follows: KAGVTQTPRYLIKTRGQQVTLSCSPISGHRSVSWYQQTPGQGLQFLFEYFSETQRNKGNFPGRFSGRQFSNSRSEMNVSTLELGDSALYLCASSFQRLGIYEQYFGPGTRLTVT.

V usage is TRBV5-1 and J usage is TRBJ2-1, with 7 bases aligning to TRBD1. Looked up from germline, CDR1 is SGHRS and CDR2 is YFSETQ. This CDR3 spans 16 amino acids. J gave up 1 base and V 4 bases, and 8 bases lay outside the gene matches. CDR3 DNA sequence: TGCGCCAGCAGCGCCACAGGGGTAAGATCCTACAATGAGCAGTTCTTC. Residues: CASSATGVRSYNEQFF.

A remark on this clonotype: This could be a read error, since a much larger clone is one nucleotide away. The chain combines TRBV12-3 or TRBV12-4 with TRBJ2-4; no clear D. The tail of the sequence fits TRBJ2-7 better, so the J call may be wrong. The CDR3 spans 12 residues. The CDR3 spells CASTRTDYEQYF. The CDR3 nucleotides read TGTGCCAGCACCCGGACGGACTACGAGCAGTACTTC.

The genes are TRBV12-3 or TRBV12-4 and TRBJ1-1; no definite D call. This CDR3 has 12 residues. Trimming removed 3 bases from V and 9 bases from J, with 11 bases in between. The CDR3 coding sequence is TGTGCCAGCAGTTTGCGGCCAGTTCAAGCTTTCTTT. This gives the protein CASSLRPVQAFF.

This clonotype was picked up a small number of times. The chain couples TRBV10-3 to TRBJ2-1, with 12 bases aligning to TRBD2. The germline V gene encodes CDR1 ENHRY and CDR2 SYGVKD. J gave up 9 bases and V 10 bases, and 10 bases lay outside the gene matches. This CDR3 region has 14 residues. The CDR3 DNA follows: TGTGCCACCTCCTCTAGCGGGAGGGCGGGTGAGCAGTTCTTC. This translates into CATSSSGRAGEQFF.

The chain combines TRBV20-1 with TRBJ2-6; D ambiguous. The CDR3 has 16 residues. CDR1 and CDR2 from the germline V gene are DFQATT and SNEGSKA (reference sequence). V was pared by 0 bases and J by 4 bases, with 13 bases between. CDR3 loop: CSARDLTSPGANVLTF. The CDR3 DNA reads TGCAGTGCTAGAGATCTCACCTCTCCAGGGGCCAACGTCCTGACTTTC.

The chain carries TRBV6-2 or TRBV6-3 and TRBJ2-1, with 10 bases lining up with TRBD2. V was clipped by 2 bases and J by 0 bases; unmatched bases: 7. The CDR3 is made up of 18 amino acids. Germline values: CDR1 MNHEY, CDR2 SVGEGT. For the CDR3, the DNA is TGTGCCAGCAGTTACAAAGCGGGGGGGCAAAGCTCCTACAATGAGCAGTTCTTC. Translating it yields CASSYKAGGQSSYNEQFF.

The gene calls are TRBV4-1 and TRBJ2-5; D is ambiguous. The CDR3 length is 15 residues. Trimming took off 1 base at V and 7 bases at J, with 16 bases between the two ends. Germline CDR1 is MGHRA and CDR2 is YSYEKL. The CDR3 region is CASSQGGPSLGTQYF. CDR3 in DNA: TGCGCCAGCAGCCAAGGTGGGCCTTCTTTGGGGACCCAGTACTTC.

This clonotype has a handful of counts. The rearrangement joins TRBV15 to TRBJ2-3; the D is unclear. Germline CDR1 reads LNHNV; CDR2 reads YYDKDF (reference sequence). The CDR3 contains 12 residues. The germline V and J ends were trimmed by 4 bases and 6 bases, with 8 bases remaining between them. The CDR3 bases are TGTGCCACCAGCACCCCTGCGGATACGCAGTATTTT. Its translation: CATSTPADTQYF.

Comments on this clonotype: One end of the junction fails to match germline, which may point to a read error. The chain employs TRBV20-1 and TRBJ2-1; 9 bases are shared with TRBD2. Germline V gene sequence: CDR1 DFQATT, CDR2 SNEGSKA (reference sequence). The CDR3 has 17 amino acids. The CDR3 spells CSARAVGSGRSYNEQFF. In DNA form, the CDR3 reads TGCAGTGCTAGAGCAGTCGGCAGCGGGAGGTCCTACAATGAGCAGTTCTTT.

The J gene is TRBJ2-1, the V gene TRBV12-3 or TRBV12-4; D unresolved. The J call is in doubt because the DNA end fits TRBJ2-7 better. This CDR3 is 13 amino acids long. The CDR3 here is CASSPSPEGEQYF. The CDR3 DNA reads TGTGCCAGCAGCCCATCCCCTGAAGGTGAGCAGTACTTC.

This chain links TRBV5-1 with TRBJ2-3, with TRBD2 matching over 13 bases. Germline V lookup: CDR1 SGHRS, CDR2 YFSETQ. Losses at the gene ends were 3 bases for V and 4 bases for J; bases not matched to a gene: 2. This CDR3 comprises 15 residues. The CDR3 sequence: CASSSGLAGPDTQYF. In DNA form, the CDR3 reads TGCGCCAGCAGCTCGGGACTAGCGGGGCCAGATACGCAGTATTTT.

The V and J genes are TRBV18 and TRBJ2-5; perhaps TRBD2 as D (6 bases). The CDR3 totals 16 residues. CDR1 and CDR2 from the germline V gene are KGHSH and LQKENI. The ends were cut back, 3 bases at V and 4 bases at J, with 18 bases in the middle. In nucleotides, the CDR3 is TGTGCCAGCTCACCGACAACGGGGGTTATGGGAGAGACCCAGTACTTC. It codes for CASSPTTGVMGETQYF.

The table lists this clonotype with a few counts. This chain links TRBV6-5 with TRBJ2-3; the match to TRBD2 covers 9 bases. Germline V gene data show CDR1 as MNHEY and CDR2 as SVGAGI. CDR3 length: 17 amino acids. Unmatched junction bases numbered 10, after V lost 4 bases and J lost 2 bases. DNA of the CDR3: TGTGCCAGCAGTTTCACGGGACTAGCAGAAGACACAGATACGCAGTATTTT. Its translation is CASSFTGLAEDTDTQYF.

V is TRBV20-1 and J is TRBJ2-1; D might be TRBD1 or TRBD2, each matching 5 bases. The germline V gene has CDR1 DFQATT and CDR2 SNEGSKA (reference sequence). The V and J ends lost 4 bases and 8 bases respectively, with 12 bases between them. The CDR3 is 12 residues long. The CDR3 DNA is TGCAGTGCTAACCGGGACGGCCATGAGCAGTTCTTC. It specifies CSANRDGHEQFF.

This chain connects TRBV20-1 to TRBJ1-4; a possible D gene is TRBD1 (5 bases). The germline V gene has CDR1 DFQATT and CDR2 SNEGSKA (reference sequence). Trimming removed 6 bases from V and 4 bases from J, with 12 bases in between. This CDR3 has 13 residues. As DNA, the CDR3 is TGCAGTGCCAAGGACGGACATAATGAAAAACTGTTTTTT. Its translation is CSAKDGHNEKLFF.

A few counts support this clonotype. V gene TRBV2 combines with J gene TRBJ1-1, with D unresolved. From germline, CDR1 is SNHLY and CDR2 FYNNEI. The CDR3 covers 11 residues. V shed 6 bases and J shed 5 bases, with 7 bases lying between them. CDR3 nucleotides: TGTGCCAGCAGAGAGAGGACTGAAGCTTTCTTT. This codes for CASRERTEAFF.

The chain carries TRBV7-6 and TRBJ2-1; unclear D gene. The length of the CDR3 is 16 residues. V lost 0 bases and J 0 bases, leaving 9 bases between the germline ends. The V gene's germline CDR1 is SGHVS and CDR2 FNYEAQ. The CDR3, as DNA: TGTGCCAGCAGCTTAGCGGTCGCGAACTCCTACAATGAGCAGTTCTTC. It translates to CASSLAVANSYNEQFF.

This clonotype was detected a few times. V and J are TRBV29-1 and TRBJ2-6; no definite D call. V gave up 1 base and J gave up 0 bases, with 13 bases separating them. The CDR3 is made up of 17 amino acids. Germline V gene sequence: CDR1 SQVTM, CDR2 ANQGSEA. CDR3 residues: CSVEALYGNSGANVLTF. The DNA of the CDR3 is TGCAGCGTTGAAGCTCTTTACGGAAACTCTGGGGCCAACGTCCTGACTTTC.

This clonotype has just a few counts. This chain joins TRBV20-1 and TRBJ2-7, with 8 nucleotides matching TRBD1. J lost 4 bases, V lost 5 bases, and 10 bases had no gene match. The CDR3 is 14 amino acids. Germline-derived CDR1 and CDR2 are DFQATT and SNEGSKA (reference sequence). CDR3 loop: CSAHRTGLEYEQYF. The CDR3 DNA reads TGCAGTGCTCACAGGACAGGGTTGGAGTACGAGCAGTACTTC.

The V call is TRBV5-4, the J call TRBJ1-2, with TRBD1 matching 7 bases. The CDR3 has 14 residues. The germline V gene encodes CDR1 SGHNT and CDR2 YYREEE (reference sequence). Germline trimming cut 2 bases from V and 7 bases from J; bases unmatched to any gene: 8. The CDR3 is CASSFGTGEGGYTF. Written as DNA, the CDR3 is TGTGCCAGCAGCTTTGGTACAGGGGAGGGTGGCTACACCTTC.

This clonotype was seen only a few times. The chain has TRBV12-3 or TRBV12-4 and TRBJ1-2; D might be TRBD1 (5 bases). V lost 4 bases, J lost 5 bases, and 17 bases lay in between. This CDR3 is 15 amino acids long. CDR3 DNA: TGTGCCAGCAGTTCCCCACAACAGGCGGTATATGGCTACACCTTC. Translation: CASSSPQQAVYGYTF.

The gene calls are TRBV20-1 and TRBJ2-1; a weak D match, TRBD2 (6 bases). CDR3 length equals 15 residues. Trimming stripped 1 base from V and 4 bases from J, with 14 bases between. Germline CDR1 and CDR2: DFQATT and SNEGSKA (reference sequence). CDR3 region: CSARGLAGRYNEQFF. CDR3 nucleotides: TGCAGTGCTAGAGGTTTAGCAGGGAGGTACAATGAGCAGTTCTTC.

A remark on this clonotype: Germline and junction disagree at one end, which may indicate a read error. The CDR3 loop is CTSSPGTDQETQYF. CDR3 in DNA: TGTACCAGCAGCCCTGGGACTGACCAAGAGACCCAGTACTTC. The rearrangement uses TRBV27 and TRBJ2-5; D may be TRBD2 (6 bases). The CDR3 is 14 amino acids. Per the germline V gene, CDR1 is MNHEY and CDR2 is SMNVEV (reference sequence).